The present T cell receptor (beta chain) was sequenced within a study of blood T cell repertoires in COVID-19 (TCRdb year 2020). About the study as a whole: Collaborator samples came from the United States, Italy and Spain and covered acute and convalescent phases of COVID-19. The prospective study material was composed of cDNA or gDNA derived from T cells, B-cell-depleted T cells, or PBMCs. The dataset comprised deeply sampled blood TCRbeta repertoires from subjects exposed to, actively infected with, or recovered from COVID-19. A freely available public database, intended as a resource for researchers studying the immune response to SARS-CoV-2, is where the repertoires were released. The samples were drawn from two sources: the first 160 participants of the ongoing ImmuneRACE study, and 1,254 subjects contributed by 6 global collaborators. Sample metadata almost always included a de-identified subject ID, COVID-19 status, age in years and sex. Where available, HLA class I and class II types were obtained from metadata supplied by the sample provider rather than from assay-based typing. Overall study outcomes, separate from this receptor: The amount of clinical and demographic metadata varied by source and participant and was provided uncurated.

As regards this clone: Its antigen is still unknown. Base qualities are not provided; no much larger clone lies one nucleotide away.

V gives up 0 bases and J gives up 0 bases, and the segment between their germline ends measures 8 bases. Counted from cysteine to phenylalanine, this CDR3 has 16 amino acids. Only the CDR3 part of the read is kept: 48 bases, read in frame from the first base. CDR1 and CDR2, per the germline V gene, are SGHVS and FNYEAQ. TCRbeta CDR3 regions were amplified from genomic DNA using the immunoSEQ Assay, a bias-controlled multiplex PCR. As for the original processing: Nucleated cell counts per sample were estimated from amplification of reference gene primers within the assay. To quantify the absolute abundance of each unique TCRbeta CDR3 rearrangement, sequence reads were collapsed and filtered. For each sample, productive Simpson clonality was calculated as the square root of Simpson's diversity index across productive rearrangements. TCRdb obtained this table from immuneACCESS and retained in-frame rearrangements with V and J assigned. These tables miss some clones; where compared with another copy, unresolved V genes account for less than half of the shortfall, and the remainder is unexplained. V and J calls plus clone size are reproduced from that table; the DNA served to infer D and trimming. Recorded for this sample are around 120,000 clones; about 90% of them occurred a single time. Roughly 8% of the sample is in the top ten clones.

Samples from volunteer blood donors who had recovered from COVID-19 were contributed by a second Seattle source. Whole blood was collected in K2EDTA tubes by collaborating institutions according to the institutions' own protocols. Collaborator samples were shipped for TCRbeta analysis as frozen whole blood, isolated PBMCs, or DNA extracted from either sample type. The sample consisted of peripheral blood. This sequence uses TRBV7-6 and TRBJ2-2; the D gene is possibly TRBD2, with 6 bases matching. The receptor comes from a man between 65 and 85 years old who had recovered from COVID-19. The nucleotide sequence is given as TGTGCCAGCAGCTTAGCCGCGGGGCCGAACACCGGGGAGCTGTTTTTT. This codes for CASSLAAGPNTGELFF.